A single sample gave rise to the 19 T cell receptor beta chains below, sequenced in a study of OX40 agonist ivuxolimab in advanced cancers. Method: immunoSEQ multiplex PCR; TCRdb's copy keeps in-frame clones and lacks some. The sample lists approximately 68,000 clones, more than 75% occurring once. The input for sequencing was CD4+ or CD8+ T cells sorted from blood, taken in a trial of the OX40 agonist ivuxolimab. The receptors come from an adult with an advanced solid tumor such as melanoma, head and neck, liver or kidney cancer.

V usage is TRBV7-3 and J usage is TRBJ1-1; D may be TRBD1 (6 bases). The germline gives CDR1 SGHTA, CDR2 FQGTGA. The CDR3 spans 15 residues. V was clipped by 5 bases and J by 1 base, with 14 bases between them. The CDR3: CASSPQGGSNTEAFF. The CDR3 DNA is TGTGCCAGCAGCCCCCAAGGGGGTTCGAACACTGAAGCTTTCTTT.

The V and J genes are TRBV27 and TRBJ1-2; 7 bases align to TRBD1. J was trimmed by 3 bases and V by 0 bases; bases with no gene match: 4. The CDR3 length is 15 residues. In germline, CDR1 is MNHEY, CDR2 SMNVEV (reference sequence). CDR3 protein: CASSLSGTVDYGYTF. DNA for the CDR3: TGTGCCAGCAGTTTATCGGGGACAGTAGACTATGGCTACACCTTC.

CDR3 sequence: CASSYSPTGEYGYTF. CDR3 nucleotides: TGTGCCAGCAGTTACTCCCCGACAGGGGAATATGGCTACACCTTC. J is TRBJ1-2 and V is TRBV6-5; 8 bases are shared with TRBD1. This CDR3 has 15 amino acids. Unmatched junction bases numbered 5, after V lost 0 bases and J lost 5 bases. Germline lookup yields CDR1 MNHEY and CDR2 SVGAGI.

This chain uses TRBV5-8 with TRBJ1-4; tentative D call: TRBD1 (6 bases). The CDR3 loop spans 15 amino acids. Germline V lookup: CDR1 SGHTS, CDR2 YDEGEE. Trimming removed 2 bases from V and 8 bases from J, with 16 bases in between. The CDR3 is CASSFQIVRGEKLFF. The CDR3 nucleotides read TGTGCCAGCAGCTTCCAGATTGTGAGGGGGGAAAAACTGTTTTTT.

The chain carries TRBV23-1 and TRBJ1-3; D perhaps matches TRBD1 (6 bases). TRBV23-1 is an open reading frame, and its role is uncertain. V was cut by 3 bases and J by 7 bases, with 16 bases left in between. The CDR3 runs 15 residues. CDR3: CASSHRGALWNTIYF. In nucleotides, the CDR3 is TGCGCCAGCAGTCATCGGGGGGCCCTGTGGAACACCATATATTTT.

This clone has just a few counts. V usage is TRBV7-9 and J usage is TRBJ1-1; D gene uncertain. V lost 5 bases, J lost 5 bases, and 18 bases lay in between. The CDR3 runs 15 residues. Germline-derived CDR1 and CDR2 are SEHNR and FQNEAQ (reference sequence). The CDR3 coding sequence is TGTGCCAGCAGCCCAAAGGTCCGGCTAGGGACTGAAGCTTTCTTT. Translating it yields CASSPKVRLGTEAFF. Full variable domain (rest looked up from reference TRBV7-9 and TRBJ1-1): DTGVSQNPRHKITKRGQNVTFRCDPISEHNRLYWYRQTLGQGPEFLTYFQNEAQLEKSRLLSDRFSAERPKGSFSTLEIQRTEQGDSAMYLCASSPKVRLGTEAFFGQGTRLTVV.

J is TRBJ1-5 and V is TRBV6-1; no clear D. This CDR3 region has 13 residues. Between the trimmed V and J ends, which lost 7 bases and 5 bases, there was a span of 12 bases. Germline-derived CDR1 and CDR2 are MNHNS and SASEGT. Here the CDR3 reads CASIQSLYQPQHF. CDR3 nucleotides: TGTGCCAGCATTCAATCCCTATATCAGCCCCAGCATTTT.

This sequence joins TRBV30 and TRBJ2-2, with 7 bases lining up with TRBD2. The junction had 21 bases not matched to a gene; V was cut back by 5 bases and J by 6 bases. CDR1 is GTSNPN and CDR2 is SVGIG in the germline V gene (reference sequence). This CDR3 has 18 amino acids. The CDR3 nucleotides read TGTGCCTGGCGTACACCCAACCGAGGACTAGGGTTTGCCGGGGAGCTGTTTTTT. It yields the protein CAWRTPNRGLGFAGELFF.

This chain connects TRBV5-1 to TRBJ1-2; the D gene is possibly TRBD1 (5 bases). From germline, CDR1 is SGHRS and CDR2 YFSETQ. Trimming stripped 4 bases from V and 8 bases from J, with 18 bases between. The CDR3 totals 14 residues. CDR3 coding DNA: TGCGCCAGCAGCACTCTCCCAGGGACTAGCGGCTACACCTTC. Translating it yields CASSTLPGTSGYTF.

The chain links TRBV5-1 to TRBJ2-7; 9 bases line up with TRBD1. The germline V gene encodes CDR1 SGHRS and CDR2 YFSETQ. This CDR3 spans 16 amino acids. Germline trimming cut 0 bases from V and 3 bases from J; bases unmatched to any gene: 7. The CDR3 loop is CASSLATGQGIYEQYF. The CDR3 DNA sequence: TGCGCCAGCAGCTTGGCCACGGGACAGGGTATCTACGAGCAGTACTTC.

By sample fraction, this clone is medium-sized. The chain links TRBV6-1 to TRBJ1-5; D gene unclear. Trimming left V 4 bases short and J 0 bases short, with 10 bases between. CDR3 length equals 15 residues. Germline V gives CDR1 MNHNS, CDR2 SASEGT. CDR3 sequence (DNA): TGTGCCAGCAGTGCCAACAAGAATAGCAATCAGCCCCAGCATTTT. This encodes CASSANKNSNQPQHF.

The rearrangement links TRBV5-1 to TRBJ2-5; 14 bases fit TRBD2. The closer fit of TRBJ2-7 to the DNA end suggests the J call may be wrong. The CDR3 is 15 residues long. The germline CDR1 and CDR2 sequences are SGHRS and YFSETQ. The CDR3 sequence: CASSSGLAGAYEQYF. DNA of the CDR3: TGCGCCAGCAGCTCGGGACTAGCGGGAGCCTACGAGCAGTACTTC.

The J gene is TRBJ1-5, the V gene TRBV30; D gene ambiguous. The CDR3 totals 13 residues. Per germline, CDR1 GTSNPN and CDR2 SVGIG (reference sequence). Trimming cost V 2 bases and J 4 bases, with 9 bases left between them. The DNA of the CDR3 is TGTGCCTGGAGTCTAAAGGAGAATCAGCCCCAGCATTTT. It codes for CAWSLKENQPQHF.

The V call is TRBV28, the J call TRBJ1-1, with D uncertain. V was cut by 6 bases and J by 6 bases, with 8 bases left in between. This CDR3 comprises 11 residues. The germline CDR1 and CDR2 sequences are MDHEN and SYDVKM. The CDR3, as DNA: TGTGCCAGCAGGATAGGGTCTGAAGCTTTCTTT. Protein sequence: CASRIGSEAFF.

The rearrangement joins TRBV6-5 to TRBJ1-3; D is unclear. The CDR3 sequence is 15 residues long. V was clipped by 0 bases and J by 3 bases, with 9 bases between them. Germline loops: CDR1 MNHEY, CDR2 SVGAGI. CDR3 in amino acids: CASSYSPAYGNTIYF. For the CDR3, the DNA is TGTGCCAGCAGTTACTCCCCGGCTTATGGAAACACCATATATTTT.

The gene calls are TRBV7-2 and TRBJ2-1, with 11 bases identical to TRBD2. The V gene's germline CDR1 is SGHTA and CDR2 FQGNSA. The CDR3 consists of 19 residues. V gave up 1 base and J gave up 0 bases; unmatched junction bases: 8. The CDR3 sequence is CASSLGKGLAESSYNEQFF. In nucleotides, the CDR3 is TGTGCCAGCAGCTTAGGTAAGGGACTAGCGGAGAGCTCCTACAATGAGCAGTTCTTC.

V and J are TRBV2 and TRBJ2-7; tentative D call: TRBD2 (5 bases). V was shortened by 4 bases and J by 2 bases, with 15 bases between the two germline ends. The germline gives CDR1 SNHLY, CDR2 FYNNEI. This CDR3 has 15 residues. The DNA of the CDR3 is TGTGCCAGCAGTGTCCCGGCAGGACTCACCTACGAGCAGTACTTC. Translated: CASSVPAGLTYEQYF.

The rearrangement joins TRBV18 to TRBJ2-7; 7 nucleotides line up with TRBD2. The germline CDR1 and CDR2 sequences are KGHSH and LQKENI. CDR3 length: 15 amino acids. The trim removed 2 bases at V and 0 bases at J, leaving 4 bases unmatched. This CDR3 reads CASSPREGSSYEQYF. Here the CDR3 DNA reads TGTGCCAGCTCACCAAGGGAGGGGTCCTCCTACGAGCAGTACTTC.

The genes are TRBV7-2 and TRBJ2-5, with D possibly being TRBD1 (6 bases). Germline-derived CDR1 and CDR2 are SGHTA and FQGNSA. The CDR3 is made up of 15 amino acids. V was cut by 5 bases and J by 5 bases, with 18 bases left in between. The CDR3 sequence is CASSPPGASRETQYF. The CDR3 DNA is TGTGCCAGCAGCCCACCAGGGGCCTCACGGGAGACCCAGTACTTC.